These 14 T cell receptor beta chains originate from one sample sequenced in a study of OX40 agonist ivuxolimab in advanced cancers. Data came from immunoSEQ multiplex PCR; TCRdb stores just in-frame clones and leaves some out. The sample yields over 60,000 clones, roughly nine tenths seen once. Sequencing was performed on CD4+ or CD8+ T cells sorted from blood, taken in a trial of the OX40 agonist ivuxolimab. These receptors all stem from an adult with an advanced solid tumor such as melanoma, head and neck, liver or kidney cancer.

This clone was seen just once. The rearrangement joins TRBV30 to TRBJ2-1; 12 bases are a match to TRBD2. Germline values: CDR1 GTSNPN, CDR2 SVGIG (reference sequence). The junction had 1 base not matched to a gene; V was cut back by 1 base and J by 3 bases. This CDR3 has 15 amino acids. CDR3 in amino acids: CAWSGTSGNYNEQFF. The CDR3 region has the DNA TGTGCCTGGAGTGGGACTAGCGGGAACTACAATGAGCAGTTCTTC.

The genes are TRBV5-4 and TRBJ2-7; 10 bases match TRBD2. In germline, CDR1 is SGHNT, CDR2 YYREEE (reference sequence). V was pared by 0 bases and J by 4 bases, with 7 bases of the junction left unmatched. The CDR3 contains 16 residues. The CDR3 reads CASSLGSGGAVYEQYF. The CDR3 coding sequence is TGTGCCAGCAGCTTGGGGAGCGGGGGGGCGGTATACGAGCAGTACTTC.

This clone was picked up one time. The chain couples TRBV5-4 to TRBJ2-5, with TRBD2 as a possible D gene (5 bases). Germline CDR1 reads SGHNT; CDR2 reads YYREEE (reference sequence). Trimming cost V 4 bases and J 3 bases, with 13 bases left between them. The CDR3 loop spans 14 amino acids. CDR3 protein: CASSPLTGKETQYF. DNA for the CDR3: TGTGCCAGCAGCCCTTTAACGGGGAAAGAGACCCAGTACTTC.

The rearrangement uses TRBV11-2 and TRBJ2-7; tentatively, D is TRBD1 (6 bases). V was trimmed by 6 bases and J by 3 bases, leaving 15 bases between them. Germline CDR1 SGHAT, CDR2 FQNNGV. This CDR3 has 14 residues. The CDR3 DNA reads TGTGCCAGCAGGGGGGCAGGGTCGATCTACGAGCAGTACTTC. This codes for CASRGAGSIYEQYF.

The chain links TRBV6-1 to TRBJ2-5, with 8 bases matching TRBD2. The V gene end was trimmed by 10 bases and the J gene end by 4 bases; junction bases not matched to a gene: 8. Germline assignment: CDR1 MNHNS and CDR2 SASEGT. This CDR3 has 13 residues. The CDR3 bases are TGTGCCATCCGCGGGGGGACGGGAGAGACCCAGTACTTC. Protein: CAIRGGTGETQYF.

The chain is built from TRBV7-3 and TRBJ1-1; no reliable D call. There are 14 residues in the CDR3. V lost 2 bases, J lost 1 base, and 8 bases lay in between. CDR1 is SGHTA, CDR2 FQGTGA, per germline. The CDR3 DNA reads as TGTGCCAGCAGCTTAGGTTCAGCGAACACTGAAGCTTTCTTT. It is translated as CASSLGSANTEAFF.

This sequence joins TRBV19 and TRBJ1-5; the match to TRBD1 covers 11 bases. Unmatched junction bases numbered 7, after V lost 9 bases and J lost 6 bases. This CDR3 region has 14 residues. Germline V CDR1 and CDR2: LNHDA, SQIVND (reference sequence). As DNA, the CDR3 is TGTGCCAGCACGGGGACAGGGGGAGCTCAGCCCCAGCATTTT. Translating gives CASTGTGGAQPQHF.

The J gene is TRBJ1-1, the V gene TRBV5-4; D ambiguous. The CDR3 covers 14 residues. Germline V lookup: CDR1 SGHNT, CDR2 YYREEE (reference sequence). V shed 5 bases and J shed 2 bases, with 13 bases lying between them. Here the CDR3 DNA reads TGTGCCAGCAGGCCCCAGGACGGTAACACTGAAGCTTTCTTT. Protein sequence: CASRPQDGNTEAFF.

The chain links TRBV7-2 to TRBJ2-1; 9 bases line up with TRBD2. Germline CDR1 is SGHTA and CDR2 is FQGNSA. The V and J ends lost 1 base and 5 bases, in that order; junction bases with no gene match: 6. The CDR3 runs 16 residues. CDR3 sequence reads: CASSLVAGGPHNEQFF. CDR3 sequence (DNA): TGTGCCAGCAGCTTAGTTGCGGGAGGGCCGCACAATGAGCAGTTCTTC.

This clone was seen more than once but under ten times. V gene TRBV30 combines with J gene TRBJ1-1, with TRBD1 matching over 7 bases. The length of the CDR3 is 13 residues. The junction had 5 bases not matched to a gene; V was cut back by 3 bases and J by 4 bases. Germline assignment: CDR1 GTSNPN and CDR2 SVGIG (reference sequence). The CDR3 sequence: CAWRGQEGTEAFF. The CDR3, as DNA: TGTGCCTGGAGAGGACAGGAGGGCACTGAAGCTTTCTTT.

This sequence joins TRBV18 and TRBJ1-2; 7 bases are shared with TRBD1. V lost 4 bases, J lost 3 bases, and 2 bases stayed unmatched. Germline assignment: CDR1 KGHSH and CDR2 LQKENI. The CDR3 has 13 amino acids. The CDR3 nucleotides read TGTGCCAGCTCACGGGACAGAGACTATGGCTACACCTTC. Translation gives CASSRDRDYGYTF. The full variable domain, with the rest looked up from reference TRBV18 and TRBJ1-2, is NAGVMQNPRHLVRRRGQEARLRCSPMKGHSHVYWYRQLPEEGLKFMVYLQKENIIDESGMPKERFSAEFPKEGPSILRIQQVVRGDSAAYFCASSRDRDYGYTFGSGTRLTVV.

CDR3 in DNA: TGTGCCAGCAGCACAGTATCCTACGAGCAGTACTTC. It encodes CASSTVSYEQYF. The J gene is TRBJ2-7, the V gene TRBV7-9, with D uncertain. The CDR3 covers 12 residues. Germline V gives CDR1 SEHNR, CDR2 FQNEAQ (reference sequence). V was trimmed by 5 bases and J by 1 base, leaving 6 bases between them.

The CDR3 protein is CASSPRETQYF. The DNA of the CDR3 is TGTGCCAGCTCACCACGAGAGACCCAGTACTTC. The rearrangement links TRBV18 to TRBJ2-5; D uncertain. V lost 1 base to trimming and J lost 4 bases, with 1 base between them. Germline assignment: CDR1 KGHSH and CDR2 LQKENI. The CDR3 is 11 amino acids.

The chain has TRBV21-1 and TRBJ2-1; no DNA check was done on the table's D call, TRBD2. TRBV21-1 is annotated as a pseudogene. CDR3 length: 12 residues. The CDR3, as DNA: TGTGCCAGCAGCAGCTCTAGCCCTGAGCAGTTCTTC. Translated, it gives CASSSSSPEQFF.